The rows below give T cell receptor beta chains drawn from one sample of a study of CD8 T cells in ankylosing spondylitis. TCRdb redid the calling of the 5' RACE reads with MiXCR, one entry per CDR3 protein. The table lists approximately 220,000 distinct CDR3 sequences, 20% to 30% of them singletons. Material for sequencing was blood, either unsorted or a sorted T cell fraction (not recorded which). All receptors come from a male donor with ankylosing spondylitis or in good health (not recorded which). Each CDR3 is given with its conserved first and last residue. A D gene is named only where the DNA matches it firmly. Rows may omit the clone size; those that give it use once, few, many or a size class.

D	V	size	J	DNA	CDR3
TRBD2	TRBV12-3/TRBV12-4	many	TRBJ2-2	TGTGCCAGCATCCTAGCGGGAGCGACCGGGGAGCTGTTTTTT	CASILAGATGELFF
TRBD2	TRBV20-1	NA	TRBJ2-1	TGCAGTGCTAATCGGGAGGGCGTCTACAATGAGCAGTTCTTC	CSANREGVYNEQFF
NA	TRBV10-3	many	TRBJ1-1	TGTGCCATCACCCGGACTGATTTGAACACTGAAGCTTTCTTT	CAITRTDLNTEAFF
TRBD2	TRBV29-1	many	TRBJ2-7	TGCAGCGTGTTCAACACCGGGACTAGCCACGAGCAGTACTTC	CSVFNTGTSHEQYF
TRBD1	TRBV6-5	many	TRBJ1-1	TGTGCCAGCAGTTACTTGACAGGGTGGACTGAAGCTTTCTTT	CASSYLTGWTEAFF
NA	TRBV5-1	many	TRBJ1-2	TGCGCCAGCAGCTTGCGGGGGGACGGGGGCTACACCTTC	CASSLRGDGGYTF
NA	TRBV12-3/TRBV12-4	few	TRBJ2-3	TGTGCCAGCAGTATGACCCTGAGCACAGATACGCAGTATTTT	CASSMTLSTDTQYF
NA	TRBV20-1	NA	TRBJ1-6	TGCAGTGCCACCCCTTGGGCCGAGGGTTCACCCCTCCACTTT	CSATPWAEGSPLHF
NA	TRBV4-1	many	TRBJ2-1	TGCGCCAGCAGCCAACCGGTTAGTGAGCAGTTCTTC	CASSQPVSEQFF
TRBD2	TRBV6-1	few	TRBJ2-7	TGTGCCAGCAGCCGGACTAGCGGGAGTGGCTACGAGCAGTACTTC	CASSRTSGSGYEQYF
NA	TRBV12-3/TRBV12-4	many	TRBJ1-1	TGTGCCAGCAGTTTAGTGGGGAACACTGAAGCTTTCTTT	CASSLVGNTEAFF
NA	TRBV29-1	few	TRBJ2-7	TGCAGCGTTGGGGTAACCTACGAGCAGTACTTC	CSVGVTYEQYF
NA	TRBV11-3	NA	TRBJ2-1	TGTGCCAGCAGCTCCCGGGACCCCTACAATGAGCAGTTCTTC	CASSSRDPYNEQFF
NA	TRBV5-1	NA	TRBJ2-7	TGCGCCAGCAGCTTGGACCGGGAGACAGGTACCTACGAGCAGTACTTC	CASSLDRETGTYEQYF
NA	TRBV10-3	NA	TRBJ1-4	TGTGCCATCGGTAGGGAGCCAGGGGACGGACTGTTTTTT	CAIGREPGDGLFF
NA	TRBV9	many	TRBJ2-7	TGTGCCCGCCCTGATGTCGCCTACGAGCAGTACTTC	CARPDVAYEQYF
NA	TRBV2	many	TRBJ2-7	TGTGCCAGCAGAAAGGACTCCGGCTCCTACGAGCAGTACTTC	CASRKDSGSYEQYF
TRBD2	TRBV12-3/TRBV12-4	NA	TRBJ2-1	TGTGCCAGCAGTTTAGTCTTAACGGGAGGCTACAATGAGCAGTTCTTC	CASSLVLTGGYNEQFF
NA	TRBV7-2	few	TRBJ2-5	TGTGCCAGCAGCTTAGGTGAAGGGGCGAGAGAGACCCAGTACTTC	CASSLGEGARETQYF
TRBD2	TRBV7-9	NA	TRBJ2-1	TGTGCCAGCAGCTCCAAGGGAGGGCCGTTAGATGAGCAGTTCTTC	CASSSKGGPLDEQFF
TRBD1	TRBV10-3	many	TRBJ1-2	TGTGCCATCAGGGGGGACAGTGAAGTCTATGGCTACACCTTC	CAIRGDSEVYGYTF
TRBD2	TRBV20-1	few	TRBJ2-1	TGCAGTGCCCAGGAGGGACTAGCGGCCTCCTACAATGAGCAGTTCTTC	CSAQEGLAASYNEQFF
NA	TRBV20-1	NA	TRBJ1-3	TGCAGTGCTAGGAAACAGGTCTCTGGAAACACCATATATTTT	CSARKQVSGNTIYF
NA	TRBV28	many	TRBJ2-7	TGTGCCAGCAACTCAGGATTTAGGCAGTACTTC	CASNSGFRQYF
TRBD2	TRBV20-1	NA	TRBJ2-1	TGCAGTGCTAGACCACCGACTAGCGCCATTGAGCAGTTCTTC	CSARPPTSAIEQFF
TRBD1	TRBV5-1	many	TRBJ2-7	TGCGCCAGCAGCTTGGCGCAGGGGGCCTACGAGCAGTACTTC	CASSLAQGAYEQYF
NA	TRBV5-1	few	TRBJ2-1	TGCGCCAGCAGCCCGGGTGGGACCGCAGACAATGAGCAGTTCTTC	CASSPGGTADNEQFF
TRBD2	TRBV29-1	NA	TRBJ2-5	TGCAGCGTTGAAAGGGGCATCGGACTAGGGATGGAGACCCAGTACTTC	CSVERGIGLGMETQYF
NA	TRBV15	NA	TRBJ2-3	TGTGCCACCAGCGGTCAGGGTTTGTCAGATACGCAGTATTTT	CATSGQGLSDTQYF
NA	TRBV18	NA	TRBJ2-5	TGTGCCAGCTCCGGAGAAGAGACCCAGTACTTC	CASSGEETQYF
NA	TRBV10-3	NA	TRBJ1-1	TGTGCCATCAGTGAGGGGCAGACTAACACTGAAGCTTTCTTT	CAISEGQTNTEAFF
TRBD2	TRBV20-1	many	TRBJ2-1	TGCAGTGCTAGAGATTCGGGGACTAGCGGCTCCAATGAGCAGTTCTTC	CSARDSGTSGSNEQFF
NA	TRBV20-1	NA	TRBJ1-1	TGCAGTGCTAGAGACGGGGGTACTGAAGCTTTCTTT	CSARDGGTEAFF
TRBD1	TRBV5-1	NA	TRBJ2-1	TGCGCCAGCAGCTTTATAGGACAGGGCGAGGGTGAGCAGTTCTTC	CASSFIGQGEGEQFF
TRBD2	TRBV9	many	TRBJ2-7	TGTGCCAGCAGCACGAGAAGCGGGAACTACGAGCAGTACTTC	CASSTRSGNYEQYF
TRBD1	TRBV20-1	few	TRBJ1-1	TGCAGTGCGGGACAGGGGAGCACTGAAGCTTTCTTT	CSAGQGSTEAFF
NA	TRBV12-3/TRBV12-4	many	TRBJ2-7	TGTGCCAGCAGTTACGGCAGGGGCTACGAGCAGTACTTC	CASSYGRGYEQYF
NA	TRBV18	many	TRBJ2-7	TGTGCCAGCTCACCACAGGGTCGACACGAGCAGTACTTC	CASSPQGRHEQYF
NA	TRBV5-1	many	TRBJ2-4	TGCGCCAGCAGTGCGGACGCTGGAAACATTCAGTACTTC	CASSADAGNIQYF
NA	TRBV2	NA	TRBJ2-7	TGTGCCAGCAGCGCCGCAGTATACGAGCAGTACTTC	CASSAAVYEQYF
TRBD2	TRBV3-1	many	TRBJ2-7	TGTGCCAGCTCCTCCGCGGGAGGGCTCTACGAGCAGTACTTC	CASSSAGGLYEQYF
NA	TRBV29-1	NA	TRBJ2-1	TGCAGCGTTGTTGTGGGAGGTGAACTCAATGAGCAGTTCTTC	CSVVVGGELNEQFF
NA	TRBV29-1	many	TRBJ2-5	TGCAGCGCTGGGCCCTGGGGGACCCAGTACTTC	CSAGPWGTQYF
NA	TRBV24-1	NA	TRBJ1-5	TGTGCCACCAGTGATTTGGGCAGGACCAATCAGCCCCAGCATTTT	CATSDLGRTNQPQHF
TRBD1	TRBV5-5	NA	TRBJ2-3	TGTGCCAGCAGCCAGGGACAGCGCACAGATACGCAGTATTTT	CASSQGQRTDTQYF
NA	TRBV5-5	NA	TRBJ2-1	TGTGCCAGCAGCTTTGAGTATAGCTCCTACAATGAGCAGTTCTTC	CASSFEYSSYNEQFF
TRBD1	TRBV10-3	many	TRBJ2-5	TGTGCCACCCAAATTTCGGGACAGGGTACAGAGACCCAGTACTTC	CATQISGQGTETQYF
NA	TRBV3-1	many	TRBJ2-2	TGTGCCAGCAGACAAGGGGCTGGGACCGGGGAGCTGTTTTTT	CASRQGAGTGELFF
NA	TRBV29-1	many	TRBJ1-2	TGCAGCGTTGTAGGACAGAGCTATGGCTACACCTTC	CSVVGQSYGYTF
TRBD2	TRBV20-1	many	TRBJ2-2	TGCAGTGCTAGACTAGCGGGCCGGAACACCGGGGAGCTGTTTTTT	CSARLAGRNTGELFF
TRBD1	TRBV20-1	many	TRBJ1-2	TGCAGTACAACCGGGACAGAGGCTAACTATGGCTACACCTTC	CSTTGTEANYGYTF
TRBD1	TRBV18	many	TRBJ1-6	TGTGCCAGCTCACCGAGGACAGGGGATAATTCACCCCTCCACTTT	CASSPRTGDNSPLHF
NA	TRBV5-1	many	TRBJ2-7	TGCGCCAGCAGCTTGGAAAGGGGAACCTACGAGCAGTACTTC	CASSLERGTYEQYF
NA	TRBV12-3/TRBV12-4	many	TRBJ1-5	TGTGCCAGCAGTTTGTTCGGGCAGGGAGTACAGCCCCAGCATTTT	CASSLFGQGVQPQHF